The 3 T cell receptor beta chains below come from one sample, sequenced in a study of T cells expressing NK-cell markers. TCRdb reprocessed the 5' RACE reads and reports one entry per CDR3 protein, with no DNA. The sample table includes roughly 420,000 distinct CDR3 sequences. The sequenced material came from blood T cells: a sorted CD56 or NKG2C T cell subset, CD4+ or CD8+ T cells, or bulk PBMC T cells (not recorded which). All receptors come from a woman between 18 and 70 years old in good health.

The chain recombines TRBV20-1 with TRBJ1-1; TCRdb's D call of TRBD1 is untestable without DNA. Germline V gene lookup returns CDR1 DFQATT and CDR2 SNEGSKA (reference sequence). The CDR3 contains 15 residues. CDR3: CSARDPAGEGTEAFF.

The CDR3 loop is CASSLDAGTILDTQYF. The chain combines TRBV11-2 with TRBJ2-3; the TCRdb D gene call, TRBD2, has no DNA to confirm it. The CDR3 has 16 amino acids. Germline CDR1 and CDR2: SGHAT and FQNNGV. The whole variable domain, remainder taken from reference TRBV11-2 and TRBJ2-3, is EAGVAQSPRYKIIEKRQSVAFWCNPISGHATLYWYQQILGQGPKLLIQFQNNGVVDDSQLPKDRFSAERLKGVDSTLKIQPAKLEDSAVYLCASSLDAGTILDTQYFGPGTRLTVL.

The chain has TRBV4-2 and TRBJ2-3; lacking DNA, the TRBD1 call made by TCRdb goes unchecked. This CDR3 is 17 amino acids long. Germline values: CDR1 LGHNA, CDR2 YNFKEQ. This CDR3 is CASSQESTGGSTDTQYF.